The 20 T cell receptor beta chains below all came from one sample that was sequenced in a study of T cells in Graves' hyperthyroidism and ophthalmopathy. Using RNA transcripts as the source, TCR beta CDR3 regions were amplified. During a first-round RT-PCR of the TCR CDR3, the HTBI primer set was used. TCRdb re-called the multiplex PCR reads through MiXCR, storing one row per CDR3 protein. Of roughly 550,000 distinct CDR3 sequences detected, around 15% appear once; the ten largest clones hold 25% to 30%. Sequenced: blood. The receptors shown here come from a woman aged 25 to 39 with Graves' ophthalmopathy.

The V gene is TRBV7-6, the J gene TRBJ2-3; TRBD1 is a possible D gene (7 bases). Looked up from germline, CDR1 is SGHVS and CDR2 is FNYEAQ. This CDR3 is built from 15 residues. Trimming took 5 bases from V and 0 from J, leaving 12 bases between them. The CDR3 protein is CASSPGGLSTDTQYF. The CDR3 bases are TGTGCCAGCAGCCCAGGGGGGTTGAGCACAGATACGCAGTATTTT.

This clonotype was observed a handful of times. This chain joins TRBV12-3 or TRBV12-4 and TRBJ2-1; 12 positions match TRBD2. There are 17 residues in the CDR3. V shed 7 bases and J 4 bases; nucleotides not matched to a gene: 11. CDR3 nucleotides: TGTGCCAGCAATCCCCGACTAGCGGGAGTAACTTACAATGAGCAGTTCTTC. As protein: CASNPRLAGVTYNEQFF.

In its sample, this clonotype was seen many times. The chain links TRBV10-2 to TRBJ2-5; TRBD1 matches at 10 bases. This CDR3 contains 15 residues. Germline V gives CDR1 WSHSY, CDR2 SAAADI. V lost 6 bases to trimming and J lost 5 bases; unmatched junction nucleotides: 9. For the CDR3, the DNA is TGCGCCAGCAGGCCCCCCGACAGGGGGCTGGAGACCCAGTACTTC. It codes for CASRPPDRGLETQYF.

About this clonotype itself: Just one base apart from a much larger clone, this may be a read error. This chain uses TRBV3-1 with TRBJ2-7; the D gene is possibly TRBD2 (5 bases). The CDR3 covers 13 residues. Germline CDR1 and CDR2: LGHDT and YNNKEL (reference sequence). In DNA form, the CDR3 reads TGTGGCAGCAGCCAACTTGAGGGCTACGAGCAGTACTTC. Its translation: CGSSQLEGYEQYF.

The chain joins TRBV6-1 to TRBJ1-2, with D possibly TRBD1 on 6 matching bases. CDR1 and CDR2 (germline): MNHNS, SASEGT. The CDR3 length is 15 residues. V lost 5 bases and J 0 bases, leaving 13 bases between the germline ends. The CDR3, as DNA: TGTGCCAGCAGTAGGAACAGGGAAGCTAACTATGGCTACACCTTC. Amino acids: CASSRNREANYGYTF.

Ten or more counts support this clonotype. The chain has TRBV7-2 and TRBJ1-1, with a tentative D call TRBD1 (6 bases). CDR3 length: 13 amino acids. Trimming cost V 5 bases and J 1 base, with 8 bases left between them. Germline V gene data show CDR1 as SGHTA and CDR2 as FQGNSA. In DNA form, the CDR3 reads TGTGCCAGCAGCGGACAGAAGAACACTGAAGCTTTCTTT. Translating gives CASSGQKNTEAFF.

This clonotype has at least ten counts. The chain has TRBV5-1 and TRBJ2-1, with D perhaps TRBD1 or TRBD2 (5 bases each). The V end was cut by 4 bases, the J end by 0 bases, with 11 bases between. Germline CDR1 SGHRS, CDR2 YFSETQ. The CDR3 runs to 15 residues. This chain's CDR3 is CASSRDVSSYNEQFF. CDR3 DNA: TGCGCCAGCAGCCGGGACGTGAGCTCCTACAATGAGCAGTTCTTC.

CDR3 amino acids: CASSWGLQSNQPQHF. DNA of the CDR3: TGCGCCAGCAGTTGGGGCCTACAGAGCAATCAGCCCCAGCATTTT. J is TRBJ1-5 and V is TRBV4-3; perhaps TRBD1 as D (5 bases). This CDR3 spans 15 amino acids. Germline-derived CDR1 and CDR2 are LGHNA and YSLEER. V gave up 6 bases and J gave up 1 base, with 13 bases separating them.

This chain joins TRBV7-4 and TRBJ1-2, with a possible D match to TRBD1 (6 bases). Germline CDR1 and CDR2: SGHVT and SQSDAQ. V shed 1 base and J shed 5 bases, with 8 bases lying between them. The CDR3 loop spans 13 amino acids. CDR3 bases: TGTGCCAGCAGCTTAGGGGGGGCTTATGGCTACACCTTC. Encoded protein: CASSLGGAYGYTF.

This clonotype was observed at least ten times. This chain joins TRBV29-1 and TRBJ2-5, with D perhaps matching TRBD1 (6 bases). The germline V gene encodes CDR1 SQVTM and CDR2 ANQGSEA. This CDR3 has 13 amino acids. Deletions cut 2 bases from V and 4 bases from J, with 11 bases between. The CDR3 DNA follows: TGCAGCGTTGAAATCACAGGGCCAGAGACCCAGTACTTC. This translates into CSVEITGPETQYF.

This clonotype came up a few times. The CDR3 DNA reads as TGTGCCAGCACCGCGACTAGCGGGATTTACAATGAGCAGTTCTTC. Its translation is CASTATSGIYNEQFF. The chain joins TRBV2 to TRBJ2-1; TRBD2 agrees at 11 bases. CDR3 length equals 15 residues. CDR1 SNHLY and CDR2 FYNNEI come from the germline V gene. Trimming cost V 7 bases and J 4 bases; bases outside gene matches: 6. Together with reference TRBV2 and TRBJ2-1, the CDR3 gives the full variable domain: EPEVTQTPSHQVTQMGQEVILRCVPISNHLYFYWYRQILGQKVEFLVSFYNNEISEKSEIFDDQFSVERPDGSNFTLKIRSTKLEDSAMYFCASTATSGIYNEQFFGPGTRLTVL.

The chain is built from TRBV6-5 and TRBJ2-7; 10 bases align to TRBD1. The CDR3 loop spans 14 amino acids. With 4 bases clipped from V and 5 bases from J, the junction kept 5 bases outside the gene matches. Germline values: CDR1 MNHEY, CDR2 SVGAGI. For the CDR3, the DNA is TGTGCCAGCAGTTGGGACAGGGGAAGGAACGAGCAGTACTTC. This encodes CASSWDRGRNEQYF.

Many counts were recorded for this clonotype. V and J are TRBV11-1 and TRBJ2-7, with 9 bases fitting TRBD1. Trimming took 0 bases from V and 2 from J; bases not matched to a gene: 2. The CDR3 covers 15 residues. The germline V gene encodes CDR1 SGHAT and CDR2 FQDESV (reference sequence). The CDR3 DNA reads as TGTGCCAGCAGCTTAGCTCGACAGGGGGCCTACGAGCAGTACTTC. This gives the protein CASSLARQGAYEQYF. Full variable domain (rest looked up from reference TRBV11-1 and TRBJ2-7): EAEVAQSPRYKITEKSQAVAFWCDPISGHATLYWYRQILGQGPELLVQFQDESVVDDSQLPKDRFSAERLKGVDSTLKIQPAELGDSAMYLCASSLARQGAYEQYFGPGTRLTVT.

The V gene is TRBV5-8, the J gene TRBJ1-1; D is undetermined. Trimming removed 0 bases from V and 0 bases from J, with 9 bases in between. CDR3 size: 15 residues. The germline V gene encodes CDR1 SGHTS and CDR2 YDEGEE. CDR3: CASSLVTQMNTEAFF. CDR3 in DNA: TGTGCCAGCAGCTTGGTAACACAAATGAACACTGAAGCTTTCTTT.

The chain employs TRBV11-2 and TRBJ2-7; 7 bases map to TRBD2. V lost 5 bases and J lost 5; bases outside the gene matches: 9. The germline gives CDR1 SGHAT, CDR2 FQNNGV. The CDR3 totals 14 residues. CDR3 amino acids: CASSHSGSVNEQYF. CDR3 sequence (DNA): TGTGCCAGCAGCCATAGCGGGTCCGTCAACGAGCAGTACTTC.

The table lists this clonotype with many counts. The V and J genes are TRBV11-2 and TRBJ2-7, with a weak D call TRBD2 (5 bases). The CDR3 has 13 amino acids. Trimming pared 0 bases from V and 6 bases from J, leaving 9 bases between. Germline-derived CDR1 and CDR2 are SGHAT and FQNNGV. The CDR3 DNA follows: TGTGCCAGCAGCTTAGAGGCCAGCGGCGAGCAGTACTTC. This encodes CASSLEASGEQYF. Full variable domain (missing parts from reference TRBV11-2 and TRBJ2-7): EAGVAQSPRYKIIEKRQSVAFWCNPISGHATLYWYQQILGQGPKLLIQFQNNGVVDDSQLPKDRFSAERLKGVDSTLKIQPAKLEDSAVYLCASSLEASGEQYFGPGTRLTVT.

There are many counts of this clonotype. V is TRBV3-1 and J is TRBJ2-4, with a tentative D call TRBD2 (5 bases). The V gene's germline CDR1 is LGHDT and CDR2 YNNKEL (reference sequence). The CDR3 contains 16 residues. Trimming took 0 bases from V and 5 from J, leaving 14 bases between them. As DNA, the CDR3 is TGTGCCAGCAGCCAAGATAATAGCGTGTTTGAAAACATTCAGTACTTC. Protein: CASSQDNSVFENIQYF.

The V gene is TRBV6-4, the J gene TRBJ2-3; unclear D gene. Germline V gives CDR1 MRHNA, CDR2 SNTAGT. The CDR3 has 14 amino acids. The V end lost 0 bases, the J end lost 0 bases, and 4 bases lay between the germline ends. CDR3 loop: CASSDSASTDTQYF. CDR3 nucleotide sequence: TGTGCCAGCAGTGACTCGGCTAGCACAGATACGCAGTATTTT.

The gene calls are TRBV6-2 or TRBV6-3 and TRBJ2-1; 10 bases agree with TRBD2. The germline V gene has CDR1 MNHEY and CDR2 SVGEGT. The CDR3 loop spans 14 amino acids. J was trimmed by 6 bases and V by 11 bases; bases with no gene match: 10. CDR3 amino acids: CAGGKREGGNEQFF. CDR3 bases: TGTGCCGGGGGCAAGCGGGAGGGCGGCAATGAGCAGTTCTTC.

The chain uses TRBV6-1 and TRBJ2-2; D is perhaps TRBD1 (6 bases). Trimming cost V 7 bases and J 3 bases, with 12 bases left between them. CDR1 and CDR2 from the germline V gene are MNHNS and SASEGT. CDR3 length: 14 residues. CDR3 amino acids: CASIKDRYTGELFF. CDR3 coding DNA: TGTGCCAGCATCAAGGACAGATACACCGGGGAGCTGTTTTTT.